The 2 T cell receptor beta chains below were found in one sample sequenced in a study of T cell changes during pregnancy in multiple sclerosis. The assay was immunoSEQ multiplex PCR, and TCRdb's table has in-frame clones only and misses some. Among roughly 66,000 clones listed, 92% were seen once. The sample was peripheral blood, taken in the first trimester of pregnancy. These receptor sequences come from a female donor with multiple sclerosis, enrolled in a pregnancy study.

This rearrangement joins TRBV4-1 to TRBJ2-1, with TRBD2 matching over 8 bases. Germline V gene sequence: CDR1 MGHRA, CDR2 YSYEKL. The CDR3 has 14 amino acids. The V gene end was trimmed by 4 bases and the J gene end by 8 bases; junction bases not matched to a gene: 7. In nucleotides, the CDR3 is TGCGCCAGCAGCCCGAGCGGGAGTATGGATGAGCAGTTCTTC. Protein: CASSPSGSMDEQFF.

Here the CDR3 reads CASSRRQVQETQYF. As DNA, the CDR3 is TGCGCCAGCAGCCGGAGACAGGTCCAAGAGACCCAGTACTTC. This rearrangement joins TRBV4-1 to TRBJ2-5, with D perhaps matching TRBD1 (6 bases). The CDR3 totals 14 residues. Trimming pared 4 bases from V and 1 base from J, leaving 10 bases between. Germline V gene sequence: CDR1 MGHRA, CDR2 YSYEKL.